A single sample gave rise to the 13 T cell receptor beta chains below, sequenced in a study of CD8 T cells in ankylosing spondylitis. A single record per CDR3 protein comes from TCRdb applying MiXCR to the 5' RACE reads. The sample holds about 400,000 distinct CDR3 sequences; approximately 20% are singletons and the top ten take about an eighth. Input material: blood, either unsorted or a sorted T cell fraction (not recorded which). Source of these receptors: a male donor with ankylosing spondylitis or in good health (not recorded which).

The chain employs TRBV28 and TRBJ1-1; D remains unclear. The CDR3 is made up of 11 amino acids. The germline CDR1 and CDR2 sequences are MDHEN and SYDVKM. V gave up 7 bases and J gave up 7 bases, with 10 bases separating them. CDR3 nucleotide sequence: TGTGCCAGCAACTCCGTTAGTGAAGCTTTCTTT. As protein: CASNSVSEAFF.

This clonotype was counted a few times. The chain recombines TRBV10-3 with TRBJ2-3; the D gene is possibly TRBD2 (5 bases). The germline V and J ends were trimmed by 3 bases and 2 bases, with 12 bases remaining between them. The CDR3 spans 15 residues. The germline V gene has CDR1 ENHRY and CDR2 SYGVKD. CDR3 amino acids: CAISEALRVTDTQYF. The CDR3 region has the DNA TGTGCCATCAGTGAAGCGTTGCGGGTCACAGATACGCAGTATTTT.

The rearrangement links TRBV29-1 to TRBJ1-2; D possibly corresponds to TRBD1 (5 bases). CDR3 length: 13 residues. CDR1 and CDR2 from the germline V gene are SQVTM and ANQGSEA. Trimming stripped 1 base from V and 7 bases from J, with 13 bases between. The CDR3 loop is CSVEGMTDPGYTF. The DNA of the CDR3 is TGCAGCGTTGAAGGGATGACAGACCCTGGCTACACCTTC.

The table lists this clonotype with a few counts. The CDR3: CASSYTTETGELFF. In DNA form, the CDR3 reads TGTGCCAGCAGTTACACAACAGAGACCGGGGAGCTGTTTTTT. V gene TRBV6-5 combines with J gene TRBJ2-2; unclear D gene. Trimming took off 2 bases at V and 5 bases at J, with 9 bases between the two ends. Germline V lookup: CDR1 MNHEY, CDR2 SVGAGI. This CDR3 spans 14 amino acids.

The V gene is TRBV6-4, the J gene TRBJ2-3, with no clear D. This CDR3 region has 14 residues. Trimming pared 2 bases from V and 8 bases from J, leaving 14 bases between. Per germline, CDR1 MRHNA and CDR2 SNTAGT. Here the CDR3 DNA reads TGTGCCAGCAGTGACCTCCCCGCTGGGGTTACGCAGTATTTT. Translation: CASSDLPAGVTQYF.

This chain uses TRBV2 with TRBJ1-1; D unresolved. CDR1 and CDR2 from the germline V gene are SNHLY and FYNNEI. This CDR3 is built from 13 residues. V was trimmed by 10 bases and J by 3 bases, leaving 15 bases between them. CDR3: CATVDQRDTEAFF. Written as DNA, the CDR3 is TGTGCCACCGTGGATCAGAGGGACACTGAAGCTTTCTTT.

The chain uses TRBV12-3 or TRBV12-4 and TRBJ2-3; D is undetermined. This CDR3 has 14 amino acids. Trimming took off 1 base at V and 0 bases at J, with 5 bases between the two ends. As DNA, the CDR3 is TGTGCCAGCAGTTTAGAACGCAGCACAGATACGCAGTATTTT. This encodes CASSLERSTDTQYF.

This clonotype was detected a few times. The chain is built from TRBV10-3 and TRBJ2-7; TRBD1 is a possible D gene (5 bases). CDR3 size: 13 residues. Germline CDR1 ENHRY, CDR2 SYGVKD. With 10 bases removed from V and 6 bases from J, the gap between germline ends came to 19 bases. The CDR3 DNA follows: TGTGCCAGACCCTGGCAGGGCGGTTTCGAGCAGTACTTC. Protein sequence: CARPWQGGFEQYF.

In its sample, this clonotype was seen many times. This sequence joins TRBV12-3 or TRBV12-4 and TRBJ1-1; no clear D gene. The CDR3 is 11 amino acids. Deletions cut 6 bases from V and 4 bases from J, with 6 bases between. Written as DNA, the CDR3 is TGTGCCAGCAGGGTGGGCACTGAAGCTTTCTTT. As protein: CASRVGTEAFF.

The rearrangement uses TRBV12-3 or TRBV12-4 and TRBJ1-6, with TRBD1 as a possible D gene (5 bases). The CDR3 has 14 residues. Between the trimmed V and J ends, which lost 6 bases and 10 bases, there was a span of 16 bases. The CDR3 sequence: CASSSSPRDSPLHF. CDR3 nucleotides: TGTGCCAGCAGCTCTAGTCCCAGGGACTCACCCCTCCACTTT.

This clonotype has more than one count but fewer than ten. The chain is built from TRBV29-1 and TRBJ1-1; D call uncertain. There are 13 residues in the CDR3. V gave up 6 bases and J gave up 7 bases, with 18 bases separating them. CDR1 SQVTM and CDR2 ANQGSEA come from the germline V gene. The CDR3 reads CSVNLWAHSEAFF. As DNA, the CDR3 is TGCAGCGTCAACCTCTGGGCCCACAGTGAAGCTTTCTTT.

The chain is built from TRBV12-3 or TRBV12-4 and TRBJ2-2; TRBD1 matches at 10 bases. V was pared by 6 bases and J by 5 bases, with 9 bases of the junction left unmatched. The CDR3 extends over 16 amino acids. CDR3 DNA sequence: TGTGCCAGCAGACCACGACAGGGGGCGCATACCGGGGAGCTGTTTTTT. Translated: CASRPRQGAHTGELFF.

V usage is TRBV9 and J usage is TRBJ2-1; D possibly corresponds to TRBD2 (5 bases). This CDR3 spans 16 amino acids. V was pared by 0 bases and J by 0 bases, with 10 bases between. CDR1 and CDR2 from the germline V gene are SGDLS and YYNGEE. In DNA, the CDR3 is TGTGCCAGCAGCGTAGATTCGGGGAGCTCCTACAATGAGCAGTTCTTC. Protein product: CASSVDSGSSYNEQFF.